These 19 T cell receptor beta chains came from one sample sequenced in a study of regulatory T cells in long-lasting Graves disease (dated by TCRdb to the early 2020s). Library construction relied on multiplex PCR. The sequencer was an Illumina HiSeq 4000. TCR beta libraries were built with iRepertoire HTBI primers and Arm-PCR amplification of CDR3 regions. TCRdb's own reprocessing of the public reads used fastp at Q25 and MiXCR and kept productive beta chains. Merged by CDR3 protein, the rows form single entries marked with the most common genes and DNA. The sample data list approximately 690,000 distinct CDR3 sequences, and roughly 30% of these were observed just once. The top ten clones comprise 40% to 55% of the sample. Reading the label with the study, this specimen's time point is: persistent/refractory GD, antithyroid drugs over 5 years with positive TRAb. For both TCR sequencing and RNA sequencing, RNA was extracted from PBMCs using TRIzol.

Sequencing was performed on peripheral blood mononuclear cells (PBMCs), taken when the disease was refractory, from a patient treated with antithyroid drugs. The receptors come from a female donor with Graves disease.

This clonotype was seen many times. The chain uses TRBV12-3 or TRBV12-4 and TRBJ1-3; 8 bases map to TRBD1. The CDR3 loop spans 13 amino acids. With 9 bases clipped from V and 4 bases from J, the junction kept 5 bases outside the gene matches. The CDR3 DNA sequence: TGTGCCAGTTCGGACAGGGTCGGAAACACCATATATTTT. It codes for CASSDRVGNTIYF.

This clonotype was recorded a few times. The rearrangement uses TRBV6-5 and TRBJ1-2; possibly TRBD1 for D (6 bases). The CDR3 runs 17 residues. Germline V lookup: CDR1 MNHEY, CDR2 SVGAGI. V lost 2 bases to trimming and J lost 6 bases, with 22 bases between them. CDR3 region: CASSYLGGTGSGDGYTF. The CDR3 DNA reads TGTGCCAGCAGTTACCTAGGAGGTACAGGGTCCGGAGATGGCTACACCTTC.

There are a few counts of this clonotype. The J gene is TRBJ2-5, the V gene TRBV18; D gene ambiguous. The CDR3 covers 13 residues. With 2 bases removed from V and 4 bases from J, the gap between germline ends came to 8 bases. Germline V gene lookup returns CDR1 KGHSH and CDR2 LQKENI. CDR3 bases: TGTGCCAGCTCACCAGCGATGGGAGAGACCCAGTACTTC. The encoded protein is CASSPAMGETQYF.

This clonotype has just a few counts. The chain is built from TRBV28 and TRBJ2-5; D remains ambiguous. The CDR3 contains 14 residues. Germline V gene lookup returns CDR1 MDHEN and CDR2 SYDVKM. Trimming cost V 6 bases and J 2 bases, with 13 bases left between them. CDR3 sequence (DNA): TGTGCCAGCAGCCCAGCAGGAGTGCAAGAGACCCAGTACTTC. This translates into CASSPAGVQETQYF. Full variable domain (missing parts from reference TRBV28 and TRBJ2-5): DVKVTQSSRYLVKRTGEKVFLECVQDMDHENMFWYRQDPGLGLRLIYFSYDVKMKEKGDIPEGYSVSREKKERFSLILESASTNQTSMYLCASSPAGVQETQYFGPGTRLLVL.

The chain recombines TRBV3-1 with TRBJ1-3, with D possibly matching TRBD1 (5 bases). Germline V gene lookup returns CDR1 LGHDT and CDR2 YNNKEL (reference sequence). This CDR3 contains 14 residues. V dropped 8 bases and J dropped 0 bases, with 11 bases sitting between them. CDR3 nucleotides: TGTGCCAGCTCGGGGGTTTCCTCTGGAAACACCATATATTTT. It specifies CASSGVSSGNTIYF.

Of note for this clonotype: An end of the junction does not agree with germline; a read error may underlie this. The V gene is TRBV20-1, the J gene TRBJ2-5; 13 bases are shared with TRBD2. Germline CDR1 is DFQATT and CDR2 is SNEGSKA (reference sequence). This CDR3 has 14 amino acids. Here the CDR3 reads CSGLAGGNQETRYF. CDR3 coding DNA: TGCAGTGGACTAGCGGGAGGAAATCAAGAGACCCGGTACTTC.

At least ten counts were recorded for this clonotype. The chain uses TRBV2 and TRBJ1-2, with 9 bases fitting TRBD1. Trimming removed 6 bases from V and 1 base from J; junction bases left unmatched: 9. The CDR3 covers 16 residues. Germline CDR1 is SNHLY and CDR2 is FYNNEI. The CDR3 nucleotides are TGTGCCAGCAGGTTAAGGACAGGGGACTATAACTATGGCTACACCTTC. Residues: CASRLRTGDYNYGYTF.

This clonotype was counted at least ten times. This chain links TRBV2 with TRBJ2-5; no clear D. With 5 bases removed from V and 5 bases from J, the gap between germline ends came to 12 bases. CDR1 is SNHLY and CDR2 is FYNNEI in the germline V gene. The CDR3 extends over 13 amino acids. The CDR3 coding sequence is TGTGCCAGCAGTCACGACGCAAAGGAGACCCAGTACTTC. This gives the protein CASSHDAKETQYF.

This clonotype has at least ten counts. The gene calls are TRBV12-3 or TRBV12-4 and TRBJ1-2, with D possibly being TRBD1 (6 bases). The CDR3 consists of 13 residues. V was trimmed by 5 bases and J by 4 bases, leaving 11 bases between them. The CDR3 bases are TGTGCCAGCAGTCGCGCGGGGGCCTATGGCTACACCTTC. It translates to CASSRAGAYGYTF.

This clonotype has only a few counts. The rearrangement joins TRBV2 to TRBJ1-5; 10 bases match TRBD1. Germline loops: CDR1 SNHLY, CDR2 FYNNEI. The V and J ends lost 5 bases and 7 bases, in that order; junction bases with no gene match: 8. CDR3 size: 15 residues. CDR3 nucleotides: TGTGCCAGCAGTACCGGGACAGGGGCGAGACAGCCCCAGCATTTT. It specifies CASSTGTGARQPQHF.

This sequence joins TRBV24-1 and TRBJ1-1; 9 bases agree with TRBD1. The length of the CDR3 is 18 residues. CDR1 KGHDR and CDR2 SFDVKD come from the germline V gene. V trimming: 0 bases; J trimming: 0 bases; junction bases outside the gene matches: 7. The CDR3 here is CATSDLRFGTGLNTEAFF. In DNA form, the CDR3 reads TGTGCCACCAGTGATTTGCGTTTTGGGACAGGGTTGAACACTGAAGCTTTCTTT.

This clonotype was seen more than once but under ten times. The chain is built from TRBV20-1 and TRBJ2-7, with D unresolved. The germline gives CDR1 DFQATT, CDR2 SNEGSKA (reference sequence). There are 12 residues in the CDR3. V lost 3 bases and J 1 base, leaving 7 bases between the germline ends. In DNA, the CDR3 is TGCAGTGCTAGCCCACCTTCCTACGAGCAGTACTTC. As protein: CSASPPSYEQYF.

This clonotype was counted once. The chain uses TRBV5-1 and TRBJ2-1, with D tentatively TRBD1 (7 bases). The CDR3 has 15 amino acids. With 0 bases removed from V and 7 bases from J, the gap between germline ends came to 14 bases. The V gene's germline CDR1 is SGHRS and CDR2 YFSETQ. Written as DNA, the CDR3 is TGCGCCAGCAGCTTGGGGCAGGGGGGTAGAAATGAGCAGTTCTTC. Protein: CASSLGQGGRNEQFF.

This clonotype was seen a handful of times. The J gene is TRBJ1-4, the V gene TRBV5-5; tentatively, D is TRBD1 (6 bases). Looked up from germline, CDR1 is SGHKS and CDR2 is YYEKEE (reference sequence). The CDR3 runs 13 residues. V shed 1 base and J shed 7 bases, with 8 bases lying between them. As DNA, the CDR3 is TGTGCCAGCAGCTTGATAGGGGGTGAAAAACTGTTTTTT. It codes for CASSLIGGEKLFF.

This clonotype has only a few counts. The rearrangement uses TRBV27 and TRBJ1-4, with 10 bases lining up with TRBD1. CDR1 and CDR2 from the germline V gene are MNHEY and SMNVEV (reference sequence). This CDR3 spans 18 amino acids. After removal of 2 bases from V and 0 bases from J, the junction contained 6 bases not matched to a gene. CDR3 nucleotides: TGTGCCAGCAGTTTACGCGGACAGGGGGTTGCAACTAATGAAAAACTGTTTTTT. It is translated as CASSLRGQGVATNEKLFF. The variable domain in full, with the rest retrieved from reference TRBV27 and TRBJ1-4, is EAQVTQNPRYLITVTGKKLTVTCSQNMNHEYMSWYRQDPGLGLRQIYYSMNVEVTDKGDVPEGYKVSRKEKRNFPLILESPSPNQTSLYFCASSLRGQGVATNEKLFFGSGTQLSVL.

This clonotype has ten or more counts. This chain links TRBV11-2 with TRBJ2-5, with 9 nucleotides matching TRBD2. The V and J ends lost 6 bases and 1 base, in that order; junction bases with no gene match: 3. This CDR3 region has 14 residues. From germline, CDR1 is SGHAT and CDR2 FQNNGV. In nucleotides, the CDR3 is TGTGCCAGCAGTTTTAGCGGGAGCCAAGAGACCCAGTACTTC. It yields the protein CASSFSGSQETQYF.

The J gene is TRBJ2-2, the V gene TRBV6-1; TRBD1 might be the D (6 bases). The CDR3 runs 15 residues. Germline assignment: CDR1 MNHNS and CDR2 SASEGT. Trimming left V 3 bases short and J 2 bases short, with 10 bases between. This CDR3 reads CASSEGHFNTGELFF. The CDR3 nucleotides are TGTGCCAGCAGTGAGGGACACTTCAACACCGGGGAGCTGTTTTTT.

This clonotype was seen at least ten times. One end of the junction does not line up with germline, which may come from a read error. V is TRBV6-1 and J is TRBJ1-2; D is unresolved. The CDR3 runs 13 residues. Germline CDR1 and CDR2: MNHNS and SASEGT. The CDR3 nucleotides read TGCGCCAGCAGTGAGGGATGGAACTATGGCTACACCTTC. It encodes CASSEGWNYGYTF.

This clonotype was counted once. The J gene is TRBJ1-4, the V gene TRBV5-4; D call uncertain. The CDR3 sequence is 16 residues long. Trimming pared 4 bases from V and 2 bases from J, leaving 15 bases between. Germline CDR1 and CDR2: SGHNT and YYREEE (reference sequence). CDR3: CASSPGPSPTNEKLFF. CDR3 nucleotides: TGTGCCAGCAGCCCCGGGCCCTCCCCGACTAATGAAAAACTGTTTTTT. The entire variable domain, with the rest obtained from reference TRBV5-4 and TRBJ1-4, is as follows: ETGVTQSPTHLIKTRGQQVTLRCSSQSGHNTVSWYQQALGQGPQFIFQYYREEENGRGNFPPRFSGLQFPNYSSELNVNALELDDSALYLCASSPGPSPTNEKLFFGSGTQLSVL.